The entry below describes one T cell receptor beta chain. Its antigen remains unidentified. In germline, CDR1 is LNHDA, CDR2 SQIVND (reference sequence). The CDR3 spans 16 residues. V dropped 4 bases and J dropped 3; count of bases not matched to a gene: 7. Here immunoSEQ multiplex PCR was the method, and the copy in TCRdb shows in-frame clones only, minus some. The sample has roughly 70,000 clones, 80% to 90% seen once. Time point reported: baseline, week 1 (first vaccination visit). Treatment given: pre-vaccination baseline after standard-of-care therapy. Donor diagnoses consisted of new WHO grade 3 or 4 IDH1-mutant, ATRX-lost astrocytomas. The sample originates from a study of a mutant IDH1 vaccine in newly diagnosed glioma. Overall study findings and caveats: The study observed vaccine-induced immune responses in just over 90% of patients.

This TCR was recovered from a man aged 30 to 39 with glioma. The specimen was PBMCs, collected from a glioma patient treated with radiotherapy, temozolomide or both. The chain uses TRBV19 and TRBJ1-4; 8 bases fit TRBD1. In DNA, the CDR3 is TGTGCCAGTAGTAAACTGGACAGGGCGGCTAATGAAAAACTGTTTTTT. This codes for CASSKLDRAANEKLFF.